The rows below give T cell receptor beta chains drawn from one sample of a study of CD4 T cells in relation to SARS-CoV-2 and coronaviruses. Their target antigens are unknown. Sequenced by immunoSEQ multiplex PCR; TCRdb stores in-frame clones only, minus some. The table lists about 43,000 clones, roughly 87% of them singletons. The sequenced sample consisted of naive CD4+ T cells from PBMCs, cultured in vitro. These receptors all come from an adult with COVID-19. The CDR3 runs from the conserved cysteine through the conserved F or W.

TRBV5-6	TRBJ1-3	CASSLGLVSGNTIYF
TRBV2	TRBJ1-2	CASSVQSHGYTF
TRBV4-2	TRBJ1-2	CASSQEDRSPGGYTF
TRBV6-5	TRBJ2-7	CASSYTPTGAGEQYF
TRBV29-1	TRBJ2-2	CSVTSGRGELFF
TRBV18	TRBJ2-1	CASSSLRSPHNEQFF
TRBV28	TRBJ2-7	CASSPLTGRYEQYF
TRBV9	TRBJ2-1	CASSVLGQGSYNEQFF
TRBV5-4	TRBJ2-5	CASSADPTGTQYF
TRBV3-1/TRBV3-2	TRBJ2-7	CASSHWGLRPYEQYF
TRBV5-1	TRBJ1-6	CASSLQGGFDSPLHF
TRBV6-1	TRBJ2-7	CASSDPIREQYF
TRBV3-1/TRBV3-2	TRBJ1-5	CASSQGDGVNQPQHF
TRBV30	TRBJ2-3	CAWNRGITDTQYF
TRBV6-1	TRBJ2-3	CASSESLADGTDTQYF
TRBV18	TRBJ2-5	CASSPPLGRGQETQYF
TRBV6-5	TRBJ2-5	CASTRGASGSETQYF
TRBV19	TRBJ2-5	CASSRPGLAGQETQYF
TRBV7-7	TRBJ2-5	CASSPNRGRETQYF
TRBV27	TRBJ2-7	CASSFKHFGQGTSYEQYF
TRBV28	TRBJ2-5	CASRQETQYF
TRBV2	TRBJ2-3	CASSQAWDITDTQYF
TRBV7-5	TRBJ2-2	CVRSLNLRGRDGTGELFF
TRBV6-5	TRBJ2-7	CASSYTRRNYEQYF
TRBV2	TRBJ2-1	CASSTKGAGGYLNEQFF
TRBV6-5	TRBJ2-7	CASHRGISYEQYF
TRBV4-2	TRBJ2-4	CASSRTQGRTGAKNIQYF
TRBV25-1	TRBJ2-2	CASSEPGSGELFF
TRBV28	TRBJ1-1	CASSLVQGVNTEAFF
TRBV3-1/TRBV3-2	TRBJ2-7	CASSQESGRLEYEQYF
TRBV28	TRBJ2-1	CATRGGGGRPYNEQFF
TRBV19	TRBJ1-5	CASSSRPSGVGVQPQHF
TRBV28	TRBJ2-2	CASGSIHSGSTGELFF
TRBV6-5	TRBJ2-3	CASSQADTQYF
TRBV4-2	TRBJ2-7	CASSQGSYEQYF
TRBV11-2	TRBJ2-1	CASSLKGVGEQFF
TRBV5-4	TRBJ2-1	CASSFLTSGNNEQFF
TRBV5-4	TRBJ1-2	CASSWARTGQTNYGYTF
TRBV9	TRBJ2-7	CASSPHLTYEQYF
TRBV5-1	TRBJ1-5	CASSLLGAQPQHF
TRBV14	TRBJ2-1	CASSAGGPHEQFF
TRBV7-9	TRBJ2-7	CASSRPANRVHVYEQYF
TRBV11-2	TRBJ1-1	CASSSSYGGATKAFF
TRBV6-6	TRBJ1-2	CASSYSISDANYGYTF
TRBV7-9	TRBJ2-1	CASSLDRGTYNEQFF
TRBV29-1	TRBJ2-2	CSVGTSALAGELFF
TRBV18	TRBJ1-4	CASSPRTENEKLFF
TRBV28	TRBJ2-7	CASSRRTSGRNEQYF
TRBV28	TRBJ2-2	CAIQKTGVTGELFF
TRBV6-5	TRBJ2-2	CASSYGRLHTGELFF
TRBV4-2	TRBJ2-1	CASSQDWLAGDNEQFF
TRBV28	TRBJ1-3	CASSPLTGAGNTIYF
TRBV6-2/TRBV6-3	TRBJ2-3	CASSYSTGNTDTQYF
TRBV4-1	TRBJ2-7	CASSQVDRALDTYEQYF
TRBV3-1/TRBV3-2	TRBJ2-7	CASSQFGEQYF
TRBV5-1	TRBJ2-7	CASSSQGFSYEQYF
TRBV7-8	TRBJ2-7	CASSLVPGQPYEQYF
TRBV3-1/TRBV3-2	TRBJ2-5	CASSQGHGTQYF
TRBV20-1	TRBJ2-3	CSARKPDTQYF